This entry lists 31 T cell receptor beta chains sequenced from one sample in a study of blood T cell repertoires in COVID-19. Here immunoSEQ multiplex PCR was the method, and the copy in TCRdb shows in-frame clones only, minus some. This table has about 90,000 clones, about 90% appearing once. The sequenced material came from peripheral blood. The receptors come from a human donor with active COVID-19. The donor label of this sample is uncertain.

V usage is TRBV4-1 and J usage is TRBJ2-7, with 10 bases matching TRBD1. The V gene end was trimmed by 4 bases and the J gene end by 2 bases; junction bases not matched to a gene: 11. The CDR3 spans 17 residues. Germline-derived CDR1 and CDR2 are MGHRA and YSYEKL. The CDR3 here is CASSPAGDRGFPYEQYF. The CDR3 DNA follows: TGCGCCAGCAGCCCCGCCGGGGACAGGGGATTTCCCTACGAGCAGTACTTC.

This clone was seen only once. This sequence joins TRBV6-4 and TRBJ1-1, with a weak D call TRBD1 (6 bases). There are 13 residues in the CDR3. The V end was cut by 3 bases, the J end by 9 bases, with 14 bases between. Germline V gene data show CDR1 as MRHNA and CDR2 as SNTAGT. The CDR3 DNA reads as TGTGCCAGCAGTGAATCTCAGGACAGCAAAGCTTTCTTT. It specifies CASSESQDSKAFF.

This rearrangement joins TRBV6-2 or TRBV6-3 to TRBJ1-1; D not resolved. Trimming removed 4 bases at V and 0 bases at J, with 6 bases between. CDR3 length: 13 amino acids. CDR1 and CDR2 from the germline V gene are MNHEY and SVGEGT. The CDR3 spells CASSWAVNTEAFF. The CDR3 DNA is TGTGCCAGCAGTTGGGCCGTGAACACTGAAGCTTTCTTT.

CDR3 bases: TGTGCCAGCAGCCCTCCAGGGGGTACGAACACTGAAGCTTTCTTT. It is translated as CASSPPGGTNTEAFF. The chain joins TRBV7-9 to TRBJ1-1, with TRBD1 identical over 7 bases. Germline CDR1 reads SEHNR; CDR2 reads FQNEAQ (reference sequence). Trimming took 5 bases from V and 1 from J; bases not matched to a gene: 7. The CDR3 has 15 amino acids.

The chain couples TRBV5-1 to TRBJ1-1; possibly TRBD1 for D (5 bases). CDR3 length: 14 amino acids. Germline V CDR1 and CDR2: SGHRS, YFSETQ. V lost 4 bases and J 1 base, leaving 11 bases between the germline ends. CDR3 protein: CASSPGGTNTEAFF. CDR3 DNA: TGCGCCAGCAGCCCCGGGGGGACGAACACTGAAGCTTTCTTT.

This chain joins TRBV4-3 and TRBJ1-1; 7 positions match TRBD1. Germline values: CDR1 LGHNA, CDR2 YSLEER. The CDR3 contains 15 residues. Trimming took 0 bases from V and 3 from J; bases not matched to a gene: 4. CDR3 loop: CASSQDGRGYTEAFF. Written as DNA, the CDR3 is TGCGCCAGCAGCCAAGATGGCAGGGGGTACACTGAAGCTTTCTTT.

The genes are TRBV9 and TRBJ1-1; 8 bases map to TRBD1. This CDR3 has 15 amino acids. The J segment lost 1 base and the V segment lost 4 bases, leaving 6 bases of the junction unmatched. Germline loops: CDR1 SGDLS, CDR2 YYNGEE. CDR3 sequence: CASSPRTGQNTEAFF. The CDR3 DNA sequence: TGTGCCAGCAGCCCCCGGACAGGGCAGAACACTGAAGCTTTCTTT.

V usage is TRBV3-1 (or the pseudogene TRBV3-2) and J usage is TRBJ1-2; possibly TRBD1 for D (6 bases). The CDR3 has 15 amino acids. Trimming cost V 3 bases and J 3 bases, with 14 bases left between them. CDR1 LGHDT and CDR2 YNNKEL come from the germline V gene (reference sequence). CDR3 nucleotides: TGTGCCAGCAGCCACACAGGGCGGGTCGACTATGGCTACACCTTC. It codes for CASSHTGRVDYGYTF.

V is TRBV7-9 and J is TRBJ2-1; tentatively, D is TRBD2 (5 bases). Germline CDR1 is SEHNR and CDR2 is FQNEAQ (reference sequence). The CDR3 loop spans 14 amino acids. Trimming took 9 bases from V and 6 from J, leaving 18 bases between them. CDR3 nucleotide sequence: TGTGCCAGTACCCAAGGAGGAGAGGGCAATGAGCAGTTCTTC. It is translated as CASTQGGEGNEQFF.

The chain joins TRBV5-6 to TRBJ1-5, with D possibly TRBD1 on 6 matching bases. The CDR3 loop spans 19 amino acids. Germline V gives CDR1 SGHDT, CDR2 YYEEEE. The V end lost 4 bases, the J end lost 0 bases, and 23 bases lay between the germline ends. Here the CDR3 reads CASSRWTAKMRYSNQPQHF. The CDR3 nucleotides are TGTGCCAGCAGCCGGTGGACAGCAAAAATGCGGTATAGCAATCAGCCCCAGCATTTT.

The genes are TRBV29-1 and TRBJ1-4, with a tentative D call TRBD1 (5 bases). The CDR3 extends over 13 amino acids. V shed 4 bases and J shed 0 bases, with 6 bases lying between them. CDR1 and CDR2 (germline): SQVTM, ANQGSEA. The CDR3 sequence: CSVGGATNEKLFF. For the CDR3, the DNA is TGCAGCGTTGGGGGGGCAACTAATGAAAAACTGTTTTTT.

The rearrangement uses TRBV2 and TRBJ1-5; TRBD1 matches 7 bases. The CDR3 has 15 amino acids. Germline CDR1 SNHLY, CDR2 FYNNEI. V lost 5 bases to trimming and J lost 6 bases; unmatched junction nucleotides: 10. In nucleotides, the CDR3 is TGTGCCAGCAGTCACGCCGGACAGGTACGTCAGCCCCAGCATTTT. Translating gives CASSHAGQVRQPQHF. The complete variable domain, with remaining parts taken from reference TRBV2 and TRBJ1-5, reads EPEVTQTPSHQVTQMGQEVILRCVPISNHLYFYWYRQILGQKVEFLVSFYNNEISEKSEIFDDQFSVERPDGSNFTLKIRSTKLEDSAMYFCASSHAGQVRQPQHFGDGTRLSIL.

The CDR3 nucleotides are TGTGCCAGCTATACAGGGACCAATAATTCACCCCTCCACTTT. It translates to CASYTGTNNSPLHF. V usage is TRBV6-5 and J usage is TRBJ1-6; D might be TRBD1 (6 bases). Germline CDR1 MNHEY, CDR2 SVGAGI. V lost 8 bases and J 5 bases, leaving 13 bases between the germline ends. The CDR3 is 14 amino acids.

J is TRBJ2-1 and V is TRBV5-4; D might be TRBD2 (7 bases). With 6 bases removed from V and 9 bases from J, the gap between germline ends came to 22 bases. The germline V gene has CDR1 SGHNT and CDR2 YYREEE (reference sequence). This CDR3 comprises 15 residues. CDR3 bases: TGTGCCAGCATCCCTCGCCCGGGGGGCCTTGTTGAGCAGTTCTTC. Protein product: CASIPRPGGLVEQFF.

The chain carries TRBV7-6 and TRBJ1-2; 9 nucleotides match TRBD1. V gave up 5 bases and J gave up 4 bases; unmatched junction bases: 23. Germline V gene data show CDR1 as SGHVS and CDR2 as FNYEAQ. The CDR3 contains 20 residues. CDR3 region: CASSALGVRDRDLEFYGYTF. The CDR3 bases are TGTGCCAGCAGCGCCTTGGGGGTTCGGGACAGGGACCTCGAATTCTATGGCTACACCTTC.

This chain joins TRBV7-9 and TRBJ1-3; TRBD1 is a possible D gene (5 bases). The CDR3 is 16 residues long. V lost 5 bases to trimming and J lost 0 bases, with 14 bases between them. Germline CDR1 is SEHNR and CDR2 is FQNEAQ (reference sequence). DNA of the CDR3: TGTGCCAGCAGCACTCTTGACAGCCCCTCTGGAAACACCATATATTTT. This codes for CASSTLDSPSGNTIYF.

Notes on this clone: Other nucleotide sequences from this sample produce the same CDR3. The CDR3 DNA is TGTGCCAGCAGCAGGGGGCCCGGGGAGCTGTTTTTT. Its protein is CASSRGPGELFF. The V call is TRBV2, the J call TRBJ2-2; 8 nucleotides agree with TRBD1. The V gene's germline CDR1 is SNHLY and CDR2 FYNNEI. V was pared by 6 bases and J by 6 bases, with 0 bases of the junction left unmatched. CDR3 length: 12 residues.

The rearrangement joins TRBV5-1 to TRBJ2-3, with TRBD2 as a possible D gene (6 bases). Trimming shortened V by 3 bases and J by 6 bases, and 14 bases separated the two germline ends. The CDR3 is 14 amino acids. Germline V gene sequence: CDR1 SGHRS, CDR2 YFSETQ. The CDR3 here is CASSWDSPADTQYF. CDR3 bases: TGCGCCAGCAGCTGGGACTCCCCTGCGGATACGCAGTATTTT.

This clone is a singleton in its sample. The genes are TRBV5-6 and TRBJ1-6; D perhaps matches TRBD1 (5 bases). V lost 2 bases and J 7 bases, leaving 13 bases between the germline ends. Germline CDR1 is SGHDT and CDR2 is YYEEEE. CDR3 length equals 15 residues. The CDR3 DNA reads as TGTGCCAGCAGCTTCGGCGCGGGGCGGAATTCACCCCTCCACTTT. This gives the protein CASSFGAGRNSPLHF.

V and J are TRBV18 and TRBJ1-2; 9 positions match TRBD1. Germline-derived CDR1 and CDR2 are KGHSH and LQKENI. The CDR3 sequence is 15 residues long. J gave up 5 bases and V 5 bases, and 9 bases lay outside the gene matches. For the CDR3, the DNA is TGTGCCAGCTCATCGAAACAGGGGGCTGAGTATGGCTACACCTTC. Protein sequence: CASSSKQGAEYGYTF.

The CDR3 loop is CASSPGLYNEQFF. The CDR3 DNA is TGTGCCAGCAGCCCGGGACTTTACAATGAGCAGTTCTTC. This chain connects TRBV5-4 to TRBJ2-1, with D maybe TRBD2 (6 bases). The CDR3 totals 13 residues. Germline V gene sequence: CDR1 SGHNT, CDR2 YYREEE (reference sequence). V dropped 4 bases and J dropped 4 bases, with 9 bases sitting between them.

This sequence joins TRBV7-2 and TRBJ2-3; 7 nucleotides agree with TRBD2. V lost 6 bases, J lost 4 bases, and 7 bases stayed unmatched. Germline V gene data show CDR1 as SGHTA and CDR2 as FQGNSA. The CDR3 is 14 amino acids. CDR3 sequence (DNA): TGTGCCAGCAGTTCGAGCGGGGCTTCAGATACGCAGTATTTT. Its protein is CASSSSGASDTQYF.

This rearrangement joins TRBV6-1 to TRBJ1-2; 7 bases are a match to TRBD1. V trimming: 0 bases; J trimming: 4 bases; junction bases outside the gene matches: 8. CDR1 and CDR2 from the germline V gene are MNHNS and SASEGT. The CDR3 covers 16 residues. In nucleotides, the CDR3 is TGTGCCAGCAGTGAAGCCTTGTTTGGGGACAGCTATGGCTACACCTTC. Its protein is CASSEALFGDSYGYTF.

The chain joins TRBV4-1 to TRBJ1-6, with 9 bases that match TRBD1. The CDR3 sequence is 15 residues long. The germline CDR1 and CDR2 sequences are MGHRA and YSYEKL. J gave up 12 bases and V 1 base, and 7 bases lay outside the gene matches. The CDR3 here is CASSQAGQGDGPLHF. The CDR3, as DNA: TGCGCCAGCAGCCAAGCGGGACAGGGAGATGGACCCCTCCACTTT.

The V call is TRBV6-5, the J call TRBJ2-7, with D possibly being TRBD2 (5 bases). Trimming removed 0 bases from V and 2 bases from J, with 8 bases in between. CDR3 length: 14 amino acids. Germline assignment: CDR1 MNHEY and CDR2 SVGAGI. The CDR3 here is CASSYSNGAYEQYF. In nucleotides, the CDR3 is TGTGCCAGCAGTTACTCGAACGGGGCCTACGAGCAGTACTTC.

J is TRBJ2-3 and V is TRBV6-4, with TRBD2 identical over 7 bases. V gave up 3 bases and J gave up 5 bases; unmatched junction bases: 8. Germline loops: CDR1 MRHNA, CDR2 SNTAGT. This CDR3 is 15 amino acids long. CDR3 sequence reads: CASSEIAGERDTQYF. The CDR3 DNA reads TGTGCCAGCAGTGAGATCGCGGGGGAGCGAGATACGCAGTATTTT.

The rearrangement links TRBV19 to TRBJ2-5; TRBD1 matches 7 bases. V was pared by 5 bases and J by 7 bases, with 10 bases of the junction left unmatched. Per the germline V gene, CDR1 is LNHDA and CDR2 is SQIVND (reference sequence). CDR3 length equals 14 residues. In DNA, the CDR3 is TGTGCCAGTAGTGTGACAGGGTCGTCGGTGACCCAGTACTTC. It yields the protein CASSVTGSSVTQYF.

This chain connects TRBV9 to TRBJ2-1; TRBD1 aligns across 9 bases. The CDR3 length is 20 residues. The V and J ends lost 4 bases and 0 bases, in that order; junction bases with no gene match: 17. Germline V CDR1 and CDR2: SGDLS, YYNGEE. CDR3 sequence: CASSLREFRTGEASYNEQFF. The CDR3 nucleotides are TGTGCCAGCAGCCTAAGGGAATTCCGGACAGGGGAAGCCTCCTACAATGAGCAGTTCTTC.

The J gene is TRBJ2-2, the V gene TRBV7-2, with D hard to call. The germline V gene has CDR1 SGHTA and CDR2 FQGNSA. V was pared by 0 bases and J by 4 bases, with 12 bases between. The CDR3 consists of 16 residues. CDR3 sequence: CASSLAERVATGELFF. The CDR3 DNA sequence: TGTGCCAGCAGCTTAGCCGAGCGAGTAGCCACCGGGGAGCTGTTTTTT.

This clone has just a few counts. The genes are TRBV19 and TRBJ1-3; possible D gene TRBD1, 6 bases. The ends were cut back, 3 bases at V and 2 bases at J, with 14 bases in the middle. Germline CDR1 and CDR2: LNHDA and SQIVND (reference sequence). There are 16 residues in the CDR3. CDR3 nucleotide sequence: TGTGCCAGTAGTATTCTAGGGGGAGATGCTGGAAACACCATATATTTT. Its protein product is CASSILGGDAGNTIYF. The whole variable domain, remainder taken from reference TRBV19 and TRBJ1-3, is DGGITQSPKYLFRKEGQNVTLSCEQNLNHDAMYWYRQDPGQGLRLIYYSQIVNDFQKGDIAEGYSVSREKKESFPLTVTSAQKNPTAFYLCASSILGGDAGNTIYFGEGSWLTVV.

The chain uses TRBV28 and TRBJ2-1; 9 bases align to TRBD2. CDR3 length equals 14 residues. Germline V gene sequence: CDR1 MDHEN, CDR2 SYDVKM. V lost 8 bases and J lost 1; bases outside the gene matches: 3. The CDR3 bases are TGTGCCAGCGGGAGCGGGGGGTCCTACAATGAGCAGTTCTTC. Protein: CASGSGGSYNEQFF. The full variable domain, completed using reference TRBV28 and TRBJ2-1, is DVKVTQSSRYLVKRTGEKVFLECVQDMDHENMFWYRQDPGLGLRLIYFSYDVKMKEKGDIPEGYSVSREKKERFSLILESASTNQTSMYLCASGSGGSYNEQFFGPGTRLTVL.